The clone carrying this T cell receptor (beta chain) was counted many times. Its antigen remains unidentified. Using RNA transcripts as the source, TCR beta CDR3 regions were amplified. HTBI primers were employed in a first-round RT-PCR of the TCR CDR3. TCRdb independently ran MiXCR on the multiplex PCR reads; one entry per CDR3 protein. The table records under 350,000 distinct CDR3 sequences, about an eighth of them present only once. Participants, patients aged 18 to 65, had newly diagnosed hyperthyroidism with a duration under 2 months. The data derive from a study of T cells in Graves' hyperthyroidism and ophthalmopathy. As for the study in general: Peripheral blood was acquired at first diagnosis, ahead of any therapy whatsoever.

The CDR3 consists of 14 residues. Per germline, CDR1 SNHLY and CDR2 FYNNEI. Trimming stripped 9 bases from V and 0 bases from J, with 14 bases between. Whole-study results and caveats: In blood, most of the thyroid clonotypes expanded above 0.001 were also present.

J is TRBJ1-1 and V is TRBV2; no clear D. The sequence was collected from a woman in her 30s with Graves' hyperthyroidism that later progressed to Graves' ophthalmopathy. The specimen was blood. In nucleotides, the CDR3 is TGTGCCAGTATGTGGGAGCGATTGAACACTGAAGCTTTCTTT. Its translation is CASMWERLNTEAFF.